These 30 T cell receptor beta chains came from one sample sequenced in a study of blood T cell repertoires in COVID-19. The protocol was immunoSEQ multiplex PCR, while the TCRdb copy is restricted to in-frame clones and leaves out a portion. The sample has tens of thousands of clones, 81% seen once; the top ten hold approximately 25%. Sequenced input: peripheral blood. Receptors were obtained from a man older than 75 with active or convalescent COVID-19.

The rearrangement links TRBV6-1 to TRBJ1-6, with 7 positions matching TRBD1. The CDR3 contains 16 residues. Germline-derived CDR1 and CDR2 are MNHNS and SASEGT. The V and J ends lost 3 bases and 10 bases, in that order; junction bases with no gene match: 12. CDR3 in DNA: TGTGCCAGCAGTGAGGGGCTCGCACAGGGGATCTCACCCCTCCACTTT. As protein: CASSEGLAQGISPLHF.

This clone has more than one count but fewer than ten. The chain recombines TRBV19 with TRBJ2-1; 10 bases are shared with TRBD2. This CDR3 region has 15 residues. The V gene's germline CDR1 is LNHDA and CDR2 SQIVND (reference sequence). V lost 1 base, J lost 10 bases, and 7 bases stayed unmatched. The CDR3: CASSIGAGTSDEQFF. CDR3 DNA: TGTGCCAGTAGTATAGGGGCAGGGACTAGCGACGAGCAGTTCTTC.

The rearrangement uses TRBV19 and TRBJ1-4; 9 bases fit TRBD1. CDR3 length equals 19 residues. V lost 6 bases and J lost 0; bases outside the gene matches: 14. CDR1 is LNHDA, CDR2 SQIVND, per germline (reference sequence). The CDR3: CASSAAVGQGPATNEKLFF. DNA of the CDR3: TGTGCCAGTAGCGCGGCTGTGGGACAGGGACCAGCAACTAATGAAAAACTGTTTTTT.

The genes are TRBV5-6 and TRBJ2-5; 11 positions agree with TRBD1. The V gene end was trimmed by 3 bases and the J gene end by 3 bases; junction bases not matched to a gene: 1. The CDR3 has 14 amino acids. The germline CDR1 and CDR2 sequences are SGHDT and YYEEEE. The CDR3 sequence is CASSWTGGEETQYF. CDR3 in DNA: TGTGCCAGCAGCTGGACAGGGGGCGAAGAGACCCAGTACTTC.

The CDR3 protein is CASKPRDSPNYGYTF. Here the CDR3 DNA reads TGTGCCAGTAAGCCCCGGGACAGTCCTAACTATGGCTACACCTTC. The gene calls are TRBV19 and TRBJ1-2, with 7 bases matching TRBD1. Germline loops: CDR1 LNHDA, CDR2 SQIVND (reference sequence). This CDR3 contains 15 residues. V trimming: 7 bases; J trimming: 0 bases; junction bases outside the gene matches: 8.

The chain links TRBV30 to TRBJ1-5; D is uncertain. Germline lookup yields CDR1 GTSNPN and CDR2 SVGIG (reference sequence). CDR3 length equals 15 residues. V was shortened by 0 bases and J by 3 bases, with 12 bases between the two germline ends. DNA for the CDR3: TGTGCCTGGAGTGTACAGAGAGTGTTCAATCAGCCCCAGCATTTT. Encoded protein: CAWSVQRVFNQPQHF.

The J gene is TRBJ2-2, the V gene TRBV7-2, with 9 bases lining up with TRBD2. The CDR3 totals 16 residues. V shed 3 bases and J 0 bases; nucleotides not matched to a gene: 2. Germline assignment: CDR1 SGHTA and CDR2 FQGNSA. DNA of the CDR3: TGTGCCAGCAGCTTGCTAGCGGGGCCGAACACCGGGGAGCTGTTTTTT. Its protein is CASSLLAGPNTGELFF.

In DNA, the CDR3 is TGCAGCGTTGAGACTGGTAGCGGGGGGGCCTCGTTCTTC. This gives the protein CSVETGSGGASFF. The V call is TRBV29-1, the J call TRBJ2-1; TRBD2 matches 11 bases. The CDR3 is 13 amino acids. The trim removed 3 bases at V and 15 bases at J, leaving 10 bases unmatched. CDR1 is SQVTM, CDR2 ANQGSEA, per germline.

The chain couples TRBV4-1 to TRBJ2-7; possibly TRBD1 for D (6 bases). V shed 0 bases and J shed 6 bases, with 15 bases lying between them. CDR1 and CDR2 from the germline V gene are MGHRA and YSYEKL. This CDR3 region has 15 residues. CDR3 protein: CASSQEAQGPAEQYF. The CDR3 DNA reads as TGCGCCAGCAGCCAAGAGGCACAGGGACCGGCCGAGCAGTACTTC.

The chain recombines TRBV3-1 (or the pseudogene TRBV3-2) with TRBJ2-5, with 9 positions matching TRBD1. The germline gives CDR1 LGHDT, CDR2 YNNKEL (reference sequence). The CDR3 runs to 16 residues. Unmatched junction bases numbered 10, after V lost 4 bases and J lost 4 bases. CDR3 residues: CASSLHPGTGIETQYF. DNA of the CDR3: TGTGCCAGCAGCCTACACCCTGGGACAGGGATAGAGACCCAGTACTTC.

J is TRBJ2-5 and V is TRBV5-1, with TRBD2 matching over 7 bases. This CDR3 is built from 13 residues. Per germline, CDR1 SGHRS and CDR2 YFSETQ. The junction had 2 bases not matched to a gene; V was cut back by 5 bases and J by 1 base. CDR3 sequence: CASRSGGQETQYF. CDR3 in DNA: TGCGCCAGCAGATCGGGGGGCCAAGAGACCCAGTACTTC.

CDR3 in amino acids: CASRRAFYTDTQYF. In nucleotides, the CDR3 is TGTGCCAGCCGCAGGGCCTTCTACACAGATACGCAGTATTTT. This sequence joins TRBV27 and TRBJ2-3, with a weak D call TRBD1 (5 bases). This CDR3 region has 14 residues. CDR1 and CDR2 from the germline V gene are MNHEY and SMNVEV (reference sequence). V was clipped by 8 bases and J by 2 bases, with 14 bases between them.

The chain combines TRBV5-1 with TRBJ2-7, with 7 bases lining up with TRBD2. Germline V gives CDR1 SGHRS, CDR2 YFSETQ. With 2 bases clipped from V and 2 bases from J, the junction kept 7 bases outside the gene matches. CDR3 length: 15 amino acids. Written as DNA, the CDR3 is TGCGCCAGCAGCTTTTTCGCGGGGGAGACCTACGAGCAGTACTTC. It specifies CASSFFAGETYEQYF.

Written as DNA, the CDR3 is TGTGCCAGCAGTGAGGGATTTAGCAATCAGCCCCAGCATTTT. This encodes CASSEGFSNQPQHF. V usage is TRBV5-5 and J usage is TRBJ1-5; unclear D gene. Germline CDR1 SGHKS, CDR2 YYEKEE (reference sequence). The V gene lost 5 bases and the J gene lost 0 bases, with 9 bases spanning the gap. There are 14 residues in the CDR3. The whole variable domain, remainder taken from reference TRBV5-5 and TRBJ1-5, is DAGVTQSPTHLIKTRGQQVTLRCSPISGHKSVSWYQQVLGQGPQFIFQYYEKEERGRGNFPDRFSARQFPNYSSELNVNALLLGDSALYLCASSEGFSNQPQHFGDGTRLSIL.

The chain combines TRBV4-1 with TRBJ1-4, with 8 bases fitting TRBD1. This CDR3 has 15 amino acids. With V trimmed by 4 bases and J by 8 bases, 9 bases remained unmatched. Germline V lookup: CDR1 MGHRA, CDR2 YSYEKL. The CDR3 DNA reads as TGCGCCAGCAGCCTAGCCGGGACAGGTGGGGAAAAACTGTTTTTT. Translated: CASSLAGTGGEKLFF.

The V call is TRBV2, the J call TRBJ2-7, with 7 bases matching TRBD1. Looked up from germline, CDR1 is SNHLY and CDR2 is FYNNEI. With V trimmed by 7 bases and J by 6 bases, 9 bases remained unmatched. The CDR3 covers 13 residues. CDR3: CASTEGRGTEQYF. The CDR3, as DNA: TGTGCCAGCACCGAGGGCAGGGGGACCGAGCAGTACTTC.

CDR3 DNA sequence: TGCGCCAGCAGCTTGGGCCAGGGAAGCGCCGGGGAGCTGTTTTTT. Translating gives CASSLGQGSAGELFF. The genes are TRBV5-1 and TRBJ2-2; weak D call: TRBD1 (5 bases). Trimming cost V 0 bases and J 6 bases, with 12 bases left between them. CDR1 SGHRS and CDR2 YFSETQ come from the germline V gene. This CDR3 contains 15 residues.

This chain connects TRBV4-1 to TRBJ1-5; 7 nucleotides agree with TRBD1. CDR1 is MGHRA and CDR2 is YSYEKL in the germline V gene. Germline trimming cut 0 bases from V and 1 base from J; bases unmatched to any gene: 9. This CDR3 region has 18 residues. CDR3 in amino acids: CASSQDRNRGVSNQPQHF. The CDR3 DNA sequence: TGCGCCAGCAGCCAAGATCGGAACAGGGGTGTAAGCAATCAGCCCCAGCATTTT.

The chain carries TRBV5-1 and TRBJ2-7; D is possibly TRBD1 (7 bases). The CDR3 contains 14 residues. V lost 0 bases and J 7 bases, leaving 14 bases between the germline ends. Germline lookup yields CDR1 SGHRS and CDR2 YFSETQ. The DNA for the CDR3 is TGCGCCAGCAGCTTGGCCAGGGGGGAGGTGGAGCAGTACTTC. It is translated as CASSLARGEVEQYF.

The chain recombines TRBV11-2 with TRBJ2-3; 8 nucleotides match TRBD1. The V gene's germline CDR1 is SGHAT and CDR2 FQNNGV. The J segment lost 6 bases and the V segment lost 5 bases, leaving 13 bases of the junction unmatched. This CDR3 comprises 16 residues. CDR3 nucleotides: TGTGCCAGCAGCCCACGCGGCAGGGGGCAATTCGATACGCAGTATTTT. Amino acid sequence: CASSPRGRGQFDTQYF.

The chain has TRBV10-3 and TRBJ1-2; no firm D call. Trimming left V 2 bases short and J 0 bases short, with 4 bases between. This CDR3 has 13 amino acids. CDR1 and CDR2 (germline): ENHRY, SYGVKD. CDR3 amino acids: CAISEAANYGYTF. CDR3 DNA: TGTGCCATCAGTGAGGCAGCTAACTATGGCTACACCTTC.

V is TRBV7-9 and J is TRBJ2-7, with a weak D call TRBD2 (5 bases). The CDR3 length is 15 residues. From germline, CDR1 is SEHNR and CDR2 FQNEAQ (reference sequence). The V end was cut by 0 bases, the J end by 3 bases, with 12 bases between. CDR3 bases: TGTGCCAGCAGCTTAGCTGGAGGAACCCACTACGAGCAGTACTTC. It translates to CASSLAGGTHYEQYF.

The CDR3 bases are TGTGCCAGCAGGGCGCAGGGGACTAATGAAAAACTGTTTTTT. It encodes CASRAQGTNEKLFF. The chain recombines TRBV28 with TRBJ1-4; possible D gene TRBD1, 6 bases. Trimming removed 6 bases at V and 2 bases at J, with 10 bases between. This CDR3 has 14 amino acids. Per the germline V gene, CDR1 is MDHEN and CDR2 is SYDVKM.

This clone turned up a few times. This rearrangement joins TRBV9 to TRBJ1-2; D remains unclear. The CDR3 is 14 residues long. The V gene lost 0 bases and the J gene lost 4 bases, with 10 bases spanning the gap. Germline CDR1 is SGDLS and CDR2 is YYNGEE. The CDR3 coding sequence is TGTGCCAGCAGCGTAGGGGGAGAGGGCTATGGCTACACCTTC. Protein product: CASSVGGEGYGYTF.

V is TRBV7-8 and J is TRBJ2-7; TRBD1 might be the D (7 bases). V was cut by 0 bases and J by 11 bases, with 17 bases left in between. CDR1 SGHVS and CDR2 FQNEAQ come from the germline V gene. This CDR3 is 14 amino acids long. CDR3 DNA: TGTGCCAGCAGCTTAGCGAGGTCAGGGGGGTCGAAGTACTTC. Translation: CASSLARSGGSKYF. The entire variable domain, with the rest obtained from reference TRBV7-8 and TRBJ2-7, is as follows: GAGVSQSPRYKVAKRGQDVALRCDPISGHVSLFWYQQALGQGPEFLTYFQNEAQLDKSGLPSDRFFAERPEGSVSTLKIQRTQQEDSAVYLCASSLARSGGSKYFGPGTRLTVT.

The rearrangement uses TRBV11-1 and TRBJ2-7; D call uncertain. Between the trimmed V and J ends, which lost 3 bases and 2 bases, there was a span of 8 bases. This CDR3 spans 13 amino acids. Germline lookup yields CDR1 SGHAT and CDR2 FQDESV (reference sequence). CDR3 DNA sequence: TGTGCCAGCAGCTTGTCTCCGGCCTACGAGCAGTACTTC. This sequence encodes CASSLSPAYEQYF.

The V gene is TRBV5-4, the J gene TRBJ2-1; the D gene is possibly TRBD1 (5 bases). CDR1 is SGHNT and CDR2 is YYREEE in the germline V gene (reference sequence). This CDR3 region has 15 residues. The V and J ends lost 0 bases and 4 bases respectively, with 11 bases between them. CDR3 residues: CASSLEQASYNEQFF. In DNA, the CDR3 is TGTGCCAGCAGCTTGGAACAGGCCTCTTACAATGAGCAGTTCTTC.

The sample holds a few counts of this clone. The rearrangement links TRBV4-3 to TRBJ1-2; D not resolved. Per the germline V gene, CDR1 is LGHNA and CDR2 is YSLEER. The CDR3 has 13 amino acids. Trimming stripped 1 base from V and 7 bases from J, with 10 bases between. The CDR3 protein is CASSQGAGVGYTF. In DNA form, the CDR3 reads TGCGCCAGCAGCCAAGGGGCCGGGGTTGGCTACACCTTC.

V is TRBV5-6 and J is TRBJ2-2, with 8 positions matching TRBD1. Trimming removed 4 bases from V and 0 bases from J; junction bases left unmatched: 5. The CDR3 is 16 residues long. CDR1 is SGHDT and CDR2 is YYEEEE in the germline V gene. Here the CDR3 reads CASSGDRGPNTGELFF. The DNA of the CDR3 is TGTGCCAGCAGCGGCGACAGGGGACCGAACACCGGGGAGCTGTTTTTT.

J is TRBJ2-3 and V is TRBV24-1; D unresolved. From germline, CDR1 is KGHDR and CDR2 SFDVKD. This CDR3 has 15 amino acids. With 4 bases removed from V and 1 base from J, the gap between germline ends came to 11 bases. The CDR3 here is CATSDRPAGTDTQYF. The CDR3 DNA follows: TGTGCCACCAGTGACCGCCCTGCAGGCACAGATACGCAGTATTTT.